Listed below are T cell receptor beta chains from one sample, sequenced in a study of CD8 T cells in ankylosing spondylitis. One entry per CDR3 protein results from TCRdb running MiXCR on the 5' RACE reads. The repertoire holds about 130,000 distinct CDR3 sequences, about a tenth seen once, with 2.5% to 3.5% in the top ten. The sequencing sample was made of blood, either unsorted or a sorted T cell fraction (not recorded which). Receptors were obtained from a male donor with ankylosing spondylitis or in good health (not recorded which). CDR3s include the opening cysteine and the closing phenylalanine or tryptophan. D genes are given only for firm matches. Expanded clones are given a class, and other clones once, few, many or no size at all.

j_call v_call d_call clone_size cdr3_nt cdr3_aa
TRBJ2-6 TRBV5-1 TRBD2 many TGCGCCAGCAGCTTTCTGCCTAATAGCGGGAGAGGGACCTCTGGGGCCAACGTCCTGACTTTC CASSFLPNSGRGTSGANVLTF
TRBJ2-7 TRBV12-3/TRBV12-4 - many TGTGCCAGCAGTCCGTACGGGTACGAGCAGTACTTC CASSPYGYEQYF
TRBJ2-7 TRBV9 TRBD1 many TGTGCCAGCAGCGTAGCTGGGACAGGGCTCTACGAGCAGTACTTC CASSVAGTGLYEQYF
TRBJ2-1 TRBV29-1 - few TGCAGCGTTGTTGACCCGCGGTTTTACAATGAGCAGTTCTTC CSVVDPRFYNEQFF
TRBJ2-1 TRBV27 - many TGTGCCAGCAGTTTATCGCATCCCCTAGGGGATGAGCAGTTCTTC CASSLSHPLGDEQFF
TRBJ2-1 TRBV5-5 TRBD1 - TGTGCCAGCAGCTTGGTAGGGGGCTCTGGGTTAATTGGTCAGTTCTTC CASSLVGGSGLIGQFF
TRBJ2-7 TRBV7-9 TRBD1 many TGTGCCAGCAGCCCCGGGACAGGGAAGCAGTACTTC CASSPGTGKQYF
TRBJ2-3 TRBV5-1 TRBD1 many TGCGCCAGCAGCTTGGAGGGGGACAGGGGCACAGATACGCAGTATTTT CASSLEGDRGTDTQYF
TRBJ1-5 TRBV20-1 - many TGCAGTGCTAGAGGTGAACAGCCCCAGCATTTT CSARGEQPQHF
TRBJ2-7 TRBV25-1 - many TGTGCCAGCAGTGATCGTAACGGCTACGAGCAGTACTTC CASSDRNGYEQYF
TRBJ2-3 TRBV7-9 TRBD2 - TGTGCCAGCACCCCAACGGGCCTAGCGGTCACAGATACGCAGTATTTT CASTPTGLAVTDTQYF
TRBJ2-7 TRBV4-2 TRBD1 many TGTGCCAGCAGCCGGGAAGGACAGGGGATTTCCCACGAGCAGTACTTC CASSREGQGISHEQYF
TRBJ2-7 TRBV10-3 - many TGTGCCATCAGTGAGGACTTCTACGAGCAGTACTTC CAISEDFYEQYF
TRBJ2-1 TRBV3-1 TRBD2 - TGTGCCAGCAGCCTCATATGGGGCGGGAGTTACGATGAGCAGTTCTTC CASSLIWGGSYDEQFF
TRBJ2-7 TRBV28 - - TGTGCCAGCGGAACGTGGGGGCGCGTCCACGAGCAGTACTTC CASGTWGRVHEQYF
TRBJ2-7 TRBV12-3/TRBV12-4 - - TGTGCCAGCAGCCTAATAGCTGACGAGCAGTACTTC CASSLIADEQYF
TRBJ1-2 TRBV7-3 - many TGTGCCAGCAGCTTCGATGCTGGAGGGCTCTATGGCTACACCTTC CASSFDAGGLYGYTF
TRBJ1-2 TRBV6-1 - many TGTGCCAGCATCGGTTGGGGGGGAAACTATGGCTACACCTTC CASIGWGGNYGYTF
TRBJ2-1 TRBV5-1 TRBD2 many TGCGCCAGCAGCTTGGCGAGGTCTAGCGGGCCCGGGAGCTCCTACAATGAGCAGTTCTTC CASSLARSSGPGSSYNEQFF
TRBJ2-1 TRBV7-3 TRBD1 many TGTGCCAGCAGCTTAAGGGGACAGGTTGGGGGGAATGAGCAGTTCTTC CASSLRGQVGGNEQFF
TRBJ2-7 TRBV7-9 TRBD2 many TGTGCCAGCAGCTTTAGCGGGAGAGGCGAGCAGTACTTC CASSFSGRGEQYF
TRBJ2-2 TRBV20-1 - many TGCAGTGCTAGAGGGGGGAACACCGGGGAGCTGTTTTTT CSARGGNTGELFF
TRBJ1-1 TRBV4-2 TRBD1 few TGTGCCAGCAGCCAAGTGTCAGGGGGAATGAACACTGAAGCTTTCTTT CASSQVSGGMNTEAFF
TRBJ1-4 TRBV4-2 - many TGTGCCAGCAGCCTAGATCGTGGTAATGAAAAACTGTTTTTT CASSLDRGNEKLFF
TRBJ2-3 TRBV20-1 - many TGCAGTGCTATCATACCACCGGGGGCTAGCACAGATACGCAGTATTTT CSAIIPPGASTDTQYF
TRBJ1-6 TRBV7-2 TRBD1 many TGTGCCAGCAGGACCGGACAGGGCTGGAATTCACCCCTCCACTTT CASRTGQGWNSPLHF
TRBJ2-1 TRBV20-1 - - TGCAGTGCTAGCGGAGGAGGCCCAAACAATGAGCAGTTCTTC CSASGGGPNNEQFF
TRBJ2-4 TRBV28 TRBD2 - TGTGCCAGCAGCCGCACTAGCGCTCCAAGGGGAAACAGTCAGTACTTC CASSRTSAPRGNSQYF
TRBJ2-5 TRBV4-3 - - TGCGCCAGCAGAGGCCACCGGAAGGACCAAGAGACCCAGTACTTC CASRGHRKDQETQYF
TRBJ1-1 TRBV2 - few TGTGCCAGCACCCCCCTGAACACTGAAGCTTTCTTT CASTPLNTEAFF
TRBJ2-1 TRBV5-1 - many TGCGCCAGCAGCTTGGTTCCCGCTAGCAGCAATGAGCAGTTCTTC CASSLVPASSNEQFF
TRBJ1-1 TRBV5-4 - - TGTGCCAGCAGCTCAATTCTGAAGGAGAGTGGACAGCCGAACACTGAAGCTTTCTTT CASSSILKESGQPNTEAFF
TRBJ2-7 TRBV5-1 - many TGCGCCAGCAGCTTCAATGCAGGCTCGTCCGACGAGCAGTACTTC CASSFNAGSSDEQYF
TRBJ2-1 TRBV7-9 - few TGTGCCAGCAGCTTATATCGGGACTCCTACAATGAGCAGTTCTTC CASSLYRDSYNEQFF
TRBJ2-2 TRBV9 - many TGTGCCAGCAGCGTAGGACCTAGCGGGGAGCTGTTTTTT CASSVGPSGELFF
TRBJ2-6 TRBV5-6 - few TGTGCCAGCAGCTTGTTGAATTCTGGTCAGGGGGGCTCTGGGGCCAACGTCCTGACTTTC CASSLLNSGQGGSGANVLTF
TRBJ2-3 TRBV5-1 TRBD1 many TGCGCCAGCAGCCAAGGCAGGGGGCTGGGCACAGATACGCAGTATTTT CASSQGRGLGTDTQYF
TRBJ2-2 TRBV7-9 - many TGTGCCAGCAGCCGTTATACCGGGGAGCTGTTTTTT CASSRYTGELFF
TRBJ2-2 TRBV27 - - TGTGCCAGCAGTCTTACCACCGGGGAGCTGTTTTTT CASSLTTGELFF
TRBJ2-7 TRBV29-1 - medium-sized TGCAGCGCTAAACGGTCCTACGAGCAGTACTTC CSAKRSYEQYF
TRBJ1-1 TRBV20-1 - - TGCAGTGCTAGAGATCCTGGGGGGGCTGGCACTGAAGCTTTCTTT CSARDPGGAGTEAFF
TRBJ2-1 TRBV7-9 - many TGTGCCAGCAGCTTATTATCTGGCGGTCCGTACAATGAGCAGTTCTTC CASSLLSGGPYNEQFF
TRBJ1-3 TRBV12-3/TRBV12-4 - - TGTGCCAGCAGTTCGTTTTCTGGAAACACCATATATTTT CASSSFSGNTIYF
TRBJ2-1 TRBV5-6 TRBD1 many TGTGCCAGCAGCTTGAGGGACAGGGGGTGGAATGAGCAGTTCTTC CASSLRDRGWNEQFF
TRBJ1-5 TRBV7-8 - many TGTGCCAGCAGCCCCACCGCCACACAGGGAGGTATCCAGCATTTT CASSPTATQGGIQHF
TRBJ1-1 TRBV9 TRBD1 few TGTGCCAGCAGCGTTGATTGGACAGGGTTAGGTGCTTTCTTT CASSVDWTGLGAFF